This T cell receptor beta chain comes out of a study of blood T cell repertoires in COVID-19. Assay used: immunoSEQ multiplex PCR; TCRdb lists only in-frame clones, some missing. The sample holds roughly 160,000 clones, 82% seen once. Sequencing was carried out using PBMCs or T cells enriched from blood (not recorded which). This TCR was sampled from a man in his 60s who had recovered from COVID-19.

CDR3 sequence: CASSQRGQETQYF. CDR3 nucleotide sequence: TGTGCCAGCAGCCAGCGGGGCCAAGAGACCCAGTACTTC. V usage is TRBV3-1 (or the pseudogene TRBV3-2) and J usage is TRBJ2-5; D possibly corresponds to TRBD2 (6 bases). The CDR3 extends over 13 amino acids. V lost 3 bases and J 1 base, leaving 6 bases between the germline ends. The germline V gene encodes CDR1 LGHDT and CDR2 YNNKEL (reference sequence).